This T cell receptor (beta chain) was identified during a study of CD8+ T cells in alopecia areata. Study-level information: Patients in the treated group were given tofacitinib by mouth, 5 to 10 mg twice a day. Study-wide results and caveats: Scalp specimens additionally yield sequences from normal skin's resident alphabeta T cells. Across lesional scalp, and particularly alopecia totalis/universalis, clonality surpassed that of normal scalp.

Alopecia areata patients had lesional scalp punch biopsies and peripheral blood taken from them. The V segment lost 7 bases and the J segment 1 base; nucleotides outside the gene matches: 3. Germline V gene data show CDR1 as SNHLY and CDR2 as FYNNEI. There are 14 residues in the CDR3. Sequencing templates came from extracted RNA that was reverse transcribed into cDNA. Only in-frame clones appear in the TCRdb table, and some are missing; sequencing was by immunoSEQ multiplex PCR. Here the sample spans about 190,000 clones, approximately 56% being singletons. In the case of this clone: As yet, its antigen is unknown.

The V gene is TRBV2, the J gene TRBJ1-3; 8 bases are a match to TRBD1. This sequence was found in a human donor with alopecia areata. Sequenced here: CD4+ T cells sorted from blood, sampled at week 0. CDR3 coding DNA: TGTGCCAGCATCCGACAGGGGTCTGGAAACACCATATATTTT. Amino acids: CASIRQGSGNTIYF. The full variable domain, with the rest looked up from reference TRBV2 and TRBJ1-3, is EPEVTQTPSHQVTQMGQEVILRCVPISNHLYFYWYRQILGQKVEFLVSFYNNEISEKSEIFDDQFSVERPDGSNFTLKIRSTKLEDSAMYFCASIRQGSGNTIYFGEGSWLTVV.